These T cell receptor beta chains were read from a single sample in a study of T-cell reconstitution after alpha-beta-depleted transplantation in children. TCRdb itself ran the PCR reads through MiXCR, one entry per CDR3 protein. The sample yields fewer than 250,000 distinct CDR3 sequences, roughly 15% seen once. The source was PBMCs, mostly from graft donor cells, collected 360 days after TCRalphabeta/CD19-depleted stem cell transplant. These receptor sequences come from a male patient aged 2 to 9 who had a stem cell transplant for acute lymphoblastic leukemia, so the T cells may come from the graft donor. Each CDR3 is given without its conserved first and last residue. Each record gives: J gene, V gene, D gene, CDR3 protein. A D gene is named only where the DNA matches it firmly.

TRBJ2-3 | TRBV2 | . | ASSDSTGLYTQY
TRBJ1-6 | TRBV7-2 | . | ASSSQGSPLH
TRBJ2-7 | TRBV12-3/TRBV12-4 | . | ASRPKIADSSYEQY
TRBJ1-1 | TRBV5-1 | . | ASSFMGRGAGMNTEAF
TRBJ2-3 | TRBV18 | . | ASSPAGDTQY
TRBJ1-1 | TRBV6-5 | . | ASSYLPGDTEAF
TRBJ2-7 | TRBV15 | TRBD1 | ATSSGPYRGRDEQY
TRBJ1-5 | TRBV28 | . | ASSFPAGKVDSNQPQH
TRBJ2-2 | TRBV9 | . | ASSGLGGGELF
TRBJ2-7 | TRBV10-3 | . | AIRVWTDKTSYEQY
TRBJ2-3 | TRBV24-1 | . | ATSDFEGTGAYTDTQY
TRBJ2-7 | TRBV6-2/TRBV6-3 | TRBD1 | ASSAGQGCYEQY
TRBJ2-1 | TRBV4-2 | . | ASSLPTEGNNEQF
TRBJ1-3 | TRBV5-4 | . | ASSWIPENSGNTIY
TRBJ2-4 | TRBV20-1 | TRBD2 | SADVIRLANIQY
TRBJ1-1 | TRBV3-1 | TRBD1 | ASSQATGGTF
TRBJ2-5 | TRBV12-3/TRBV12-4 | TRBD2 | ASRGTPLAGEETQY
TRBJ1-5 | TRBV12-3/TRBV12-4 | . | ASSLRGGPASNQPQH
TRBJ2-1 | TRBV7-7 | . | ASSLFITGVNKGYNEQF
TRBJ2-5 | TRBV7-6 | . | ASSPRTLPEVTQY
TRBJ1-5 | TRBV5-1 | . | ASSPGPENQPQH
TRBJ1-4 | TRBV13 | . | ASSLGSDPKLF
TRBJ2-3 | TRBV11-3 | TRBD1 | ASSPRQGSLNTQY
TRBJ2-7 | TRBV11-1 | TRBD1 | ASSSRTGGYEQY
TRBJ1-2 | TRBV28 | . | ASISEGLGGYT
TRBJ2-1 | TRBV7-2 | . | ASSSQGRGYEQF
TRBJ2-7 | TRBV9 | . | ASSVGIGKDSYEQY
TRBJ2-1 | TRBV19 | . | ASQRDTRISSYNEQF
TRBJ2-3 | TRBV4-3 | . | ASSQPARTDTQY
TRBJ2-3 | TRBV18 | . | ASSPPAGTDTQY
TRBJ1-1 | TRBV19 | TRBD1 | ASSIGPDRVYTEAF
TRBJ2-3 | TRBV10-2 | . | ASGKGGDTQY
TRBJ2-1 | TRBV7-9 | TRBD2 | ASRRLAGVSEQF
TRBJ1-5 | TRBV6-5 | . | ASSYSPGFSNQPQH
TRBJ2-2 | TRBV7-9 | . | ASRLLDGARTGELF
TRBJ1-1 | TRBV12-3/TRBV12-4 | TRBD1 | ASSQYRGGTEAF
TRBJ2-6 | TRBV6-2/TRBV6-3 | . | ASRLSPWANVLT
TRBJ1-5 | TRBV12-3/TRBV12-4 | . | ASSPEGRGQPQH
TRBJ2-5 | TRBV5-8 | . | ASSTAETQY
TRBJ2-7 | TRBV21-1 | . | ASSSDRALSSYEQY
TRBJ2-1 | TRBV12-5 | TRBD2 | ASGLPGLVNEQF
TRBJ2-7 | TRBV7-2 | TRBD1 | ASSRPGQKTYEQY
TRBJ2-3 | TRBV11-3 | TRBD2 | ASSSLKRELWDTQY
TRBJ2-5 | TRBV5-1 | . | ASSLDGRGAQETQY
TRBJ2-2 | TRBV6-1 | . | ASSAQGPGELF
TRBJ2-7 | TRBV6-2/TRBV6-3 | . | ASSYYHVQGLGQGEEQY
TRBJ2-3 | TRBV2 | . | ASNGGPDTQY
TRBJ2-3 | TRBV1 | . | TSSQVTRLTDTQY
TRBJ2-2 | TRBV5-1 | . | ASSLAAVTGELF
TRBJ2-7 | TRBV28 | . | ASSPPQGIQEQY